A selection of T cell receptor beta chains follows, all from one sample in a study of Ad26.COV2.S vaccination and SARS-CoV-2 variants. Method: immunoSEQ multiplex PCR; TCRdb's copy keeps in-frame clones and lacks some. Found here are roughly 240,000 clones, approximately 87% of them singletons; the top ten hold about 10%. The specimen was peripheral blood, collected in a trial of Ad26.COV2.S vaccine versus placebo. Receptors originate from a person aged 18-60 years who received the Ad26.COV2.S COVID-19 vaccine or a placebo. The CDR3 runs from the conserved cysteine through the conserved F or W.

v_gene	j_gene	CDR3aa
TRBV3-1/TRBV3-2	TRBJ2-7	CASSQGDLLLYEQYF
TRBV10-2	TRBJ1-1	CASSEGGSETEAFF
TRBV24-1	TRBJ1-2	CATSDRGHGPGYGYTF
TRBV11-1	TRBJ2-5	CASSPPGQGVRETQYF
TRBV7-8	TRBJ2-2	CASSWGRENTGELFF
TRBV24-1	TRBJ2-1	CATSDRLNEQFF
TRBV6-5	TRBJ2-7	CASSYGGAEQYF
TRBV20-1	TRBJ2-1	CSASDLAGEGHNEQFF
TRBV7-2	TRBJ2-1	CASRPRGVLAYNEQFF
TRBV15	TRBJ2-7	CATSRERDRSYEQYF
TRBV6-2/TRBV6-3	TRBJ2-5	CASSTRWGETQYF
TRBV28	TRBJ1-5	CASSYYRVFSNQPQHF
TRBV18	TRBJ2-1	CASSPYPDNEQFF
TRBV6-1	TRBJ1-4	CASSVLVVVGRKAEKLFF
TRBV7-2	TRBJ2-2	CASSLGGAGTGELFF
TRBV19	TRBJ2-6	CASIGGLGANVLTF
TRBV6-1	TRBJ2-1	CASSDRAGLAGGTSYNEQFF
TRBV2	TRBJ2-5	CASNEGVYQETQYF
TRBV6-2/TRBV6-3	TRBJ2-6	CASSYNPGGAANVLTF
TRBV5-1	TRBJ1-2	CASSLDGGQGYGYTF
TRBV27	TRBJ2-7	CASSFGQGERPYEQYF
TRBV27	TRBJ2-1	CASSLSTRRGQNSYNEQFF
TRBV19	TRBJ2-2	CASSIRQGNGELFF
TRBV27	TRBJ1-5	CASSLGGSSNQPQHF
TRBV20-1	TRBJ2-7	CSASTVTLGPTAEQYF
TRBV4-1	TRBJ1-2	CASSPWEGYGYTF
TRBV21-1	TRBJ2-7	CASLQWYGGSLHEQYF
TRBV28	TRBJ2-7	CASSLGGGRGVYEQYF
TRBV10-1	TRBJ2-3	CASSGTETPDTQYF
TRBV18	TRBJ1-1	CASSPGQIVMNTEAFF
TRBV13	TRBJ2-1	CASSKLTSGYEQFF
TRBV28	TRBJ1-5	CASSLWAGGLGSNQPQHF
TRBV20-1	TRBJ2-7	CSASDNTYEQYF
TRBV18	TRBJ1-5	CASSGFTGGDQPQHF
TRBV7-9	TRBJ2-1	CASSSRGGLSSYNEQFF
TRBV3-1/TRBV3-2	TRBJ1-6	CASSREGQGNSPLHF
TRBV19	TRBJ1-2	CASKQGQGYGYTF
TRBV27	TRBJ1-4	CASSTFRQVFNEKLFF
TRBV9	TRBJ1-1	CASSRRPANTEAFF